The next 3 T cell receptor beta chains were all read from a single sample in a study of blood T cells in healthy people across ages. A J-beta primer mix and a sample-barcoded 5' primer were used in a second PCR of about 7 to 12 cycles. In TCRdb, the 5' RACE reads were re-called with MiXCR into one record per CDR3 protein. The sample records 1.8 million or so distinct CDR3 sequences, approximately 40% being singletons. The sample taken for sequencing was blood. These receptors were collected from a human donor in good health.

In this sample, this clonotype turned up many times. This rearrangement joins TRBV6-2 or TRBV6-3 to TRBJ2-7; 8 bases fit TRBD1. The CDR3 is 16 amino acids. Looked up from germline, CDR1 is MNHEY and CDR2 is SVGEGT. Trimming took 5 bases from V and 4 from J; bases not matched to a gene: 13. For the CDR3, the DNA is TGTGCCAGCAGTCCTCATTGGGGGACAGGTGTTTACGAGCAGTACTTC. This translates into CASSPHWGTGVYEQYF.

In this sample, this clonotype turned up a few times. The chain uses TRBV7-2 and TRBJ2-3; no firm D call. V lost 0 bases, J lost 0 bases, and 7 bases lay in between. The CDR3 has 15 amino acids. Germline V gene data show CDR1 as SGHTA and CDR2 as FQGNSA. In nucleotides, the CDR3 is TGTGCCAGCAGCTTAGCGCTTGGGAGCACAGATACGCAGTATTTT. It translates to CASSLALGSTDTQYF.

The rearrangement uses TRBV12-3 or TRBV12-4 and TRBJ2-3; the D call may be TRBD1 or TRBD2 (5 bases each). V lost 6 bases to trimming and J lost 3 bases, with 19 bases between them. The CDR3 runs 16 residues. CDR3 in DNA: TGTGCCAGCAGCACTTCCAGACCGGGACCAACAGATACGCAGTATTTT. Protein: CASSTSRPGPTDTQYF.